One sample yielded the 30 T cell receptor beta chains listed below, sequenced in a study of Tregs in tolerant kidney transplant recipients. Assay used: immunoSEQ multiplex PCR; TCRdb lists only in-frame clones, some missing. This sample has nearly 95,000 clones, with roughly 93% found just once. The specimen comprised CD4+ T cells from blood, sampled before the transplant. The source of these receptors is a human donor who received a combined kidney and bone marrow transplant.

The chain links TRBV5-4 to TRBJ1-2, with 10 bases that match TRBD1. The ends lost 4 bases at V and 8 bases at J; junction bases unmatched: 14. The CDR3 extends over 16 amino acids. Germline assignment: CDR1 SGHNT and CDR2 YYREEE (reference sequence). The CDR3 loop is CASSIQPGQGIGGYTF. The CDR3 region has the DNA TGTGCCAGCAGCATTCAACCGGGACAGGGGATTGGGGGCTACACCTTC.

V usage is TRBV9 and J usage is TRBJ2-5; TRBD2 might be the D (6 bases). Per the germline V gene, CDR1 is SGDLS and CDR2 is YYNGEE. This CDR3 is built from 15 residues. Trimming took off 4 bases at V and 3 bases at J, with 16 bases between the two ends. CDR3 residues: CASSLRGVGKETQYF. CDR3 coding DNA: TGTGCCAGCAGCCTGCGGGGTGTCGGGAAAGAGACCCAGTACTTC.

The V gene is TRBV7-3, the J gene TRBJ2-1, with 10 bases fitting TRBD2. The length of the CDR3 is 16 residues. Germline CDR1 and CDR2: SGHTA and FQGTGA. J was trimmed by 1 base and V by 5 bases; bases with no gene match: 5. The CDR3 is CASSRLAGGSYNEQFF. In DNA, the CDR3 is TGTGCCAGCAGCCGGTTAGCGGGGGGTTCCTACAATGAGCAGTTCTTC.

This clone is a singleton in its sample. The chain carries TRBV5-1 and TRBJ2-4; possible D gene TRBD1, 5 bases. There are 14 residues in the CDR3. V gave up 0 bases and J gave up 5 bases, with 9 bases separating them. The germline V gene encodes CDR1 SGHRS and CDR2 YFSETQ. CDR3: CASSLDTRENIQYF. In nucleotides, the CDR3 is TGCGCCAGCAGCTTGGATACCAGGGAAAACATTCAGTACTTC.

This clone was seen just once. V gene TRBV28 combines with J gene TRBJ2-1; 7 bases match TRBD2. The CDR3 covers 15 residues. Unmatched junction bases numbered 9, after V lost 6 bases and J lost 4 bases. The germline V gene has CDR1 MDHEN and CDR2 SYDVKM. CDR3 nucleotides: TGTGCCAGCAGCTCCCGGGACTATTGGTACAATGAGCAGTTCTTC. Residues: CASSSRDYWYNEQFF.

The DNA of the CDR3 is TGTGCCAGTAGTCCAGGACAGGCCTACGGCAATCAGCCCCAGCATTTT. Translation: CASSPGQAYGNQPQHF. The J gene is TRBJ1-5, the V gene TRBV19, with TRBD1 matching over 7 bases. The CDR3 spans 16 residues. Germline lookup yields CDR1 LNHDA and CDR2 SQIVND (reference sequence). V trimming: 5 bases; J trimming: 2 bases; junction bases outside the gene matches: 9.

This clone appeared a single time. The chain carries TRBV25-1 and TRBJ2-1; 11 positions agree with TRBD2. The CDR3 length is 17 residues. After removal of 3 bases from V and 5 bases from J, the junction contained 9 bases not matched to a gene. Germline loops: CDR1 MGHDK, CDR2 SYGVNS. CDR3 protein: CASSDPTGLAGNNEQFF. For the CDR3, the DNA is TGTGCCAGCAGTGACCCCACCGGACTAGCGGGTAACAATGAGCAGTTCTTC.

CDR3 loop: CSVEEGSGSSYNEQFF. The CDR3 DNA follows: TGCAGCGTTGAAGAGGGCTCCGGGAGCTCCTACAATGAGCAGTTCTTC. The chain joins TRBV29-1 to TRBJ2-1; tentative D call: TRBD2 (6 bases). V gave up 0 bases and J gave up 0 bases, with 12 bases separating them. From germline, CDR1 is SQVTM and CDR2 ANQGSEA. The CDR3 runs to 16 residues.

The V and J genes are TRBV5-4 and TRBJ2-6, with 11 bases that match TRBD2. The CDR3 is made up of 17 amino acids. Trimming took 3 bases from V and 0 from J; bases not matched to a gene: 2. Germline V lookup: CDR1 SGHNT, CDR2 YYREEE (reference sequence). The CDR3: CASSSGLAVSGANVLTF. Here the CDR3 DNA reads TGTGCCAGCAGCTCGGGACTAGCGGTCTCTGGGGCCAACGTCCTGACTTTC.

The genes are TRBV5-4 and TRBJ2-7; TRBD1 aligns across 12 bases. CDR3 length: 15 amino acids. The V and J ends lost 2 bases and 3 bases, in that order; junction bases with no gene match: 3. Per the germline V gene, CDR1 is SGHNT and CDR2 is YYREEE (reference sequence). CDR3 loop: CASSFGTGGYYEQYF. The DNA of the CDR3 is TGTGCCAGCAGCTTCGGGACAGGGGGCTACTACGAGCAGTACTTC. Looking up the rest from reference TRBV5-4 and TRBJ2-7 gives the full variable domain: ETGVTQSPTHLIKTRGQQVTLRCSSQSGHNTVSWYQQALGQGPQFIFQYYREEENGRGNFPPRFSGLQFPNYSSELNVNALELDDSALYLCASSFGTGGYYEQYFGPGTRLTVT.

The chain is built from TRBV2 and TRBJ2-2; tentatively, D is TRBD1 (5 bases). This CDR3 is built from 15 residues. Trimming cost V 6 bases and J 0 bases, with 11 bases left between them. Germline lookup yields CDR1 SNHLY and CDR2 FYNNEI. CDR3 amino acids: CASRETDSNTGELFF. CDR3 nucleotides: TGTGCCAGCAGGGAGACAGATTCGAACACCGGGGAGCTGTTTTTT.

This clone appeared a few times. This chain joins TRBV13 and TRBJ1-4; 7 bases line up with TRBD1. This CDR3 region has 14 residues. V lost 5 bases to trimming and J lost 6 bases; unmatched junction nucleotides: 6. CDR1 and CDR2 (germline): PRHDT, FYEKMQ (reference sequence). In DNA, the CDR3 is TGTGCCAGCAGCAGGACAGGAGGCGATGAAAAACTGTTTTTT. It translates to CASSRTGGDEKLFF.

The chain combines TRBV5-4 with TRBJ2-3, with D unresolved. CDR3 length: 15 residues. Germline V CDR1 and CDR2: SGHNT, YYREEE (reference sequence). Trimming left V 3 bases short and J 2 bases short, with 13 bases between. The CDR3 DNA follows: TGTGCCAGCAGCTACCTTAGTGGAGCCACAGATACGCAGTATTTT. It is translated as CASSYLSGATDTQYF.

V gene TRBV27 combines with J gene TRBJ1-2; no reliable D call. The V gene lost 6 bases and the J gene lost 0 bases, with 8 bases spanning the gap. The germline CDR1 and CDR2 sequences are MNHEY and SMNVEV (reference sequence). The CDR3 is made up of 13 amino acids. This CDR3 reads CASRLNTNYGYTF. CDR3 in DNA: TGTGCCAGCAGACTTAATACTAACTATGGCTACACCTTC.

V gene TRBV7-2 combines with J gene TRBJ1-1, with TRBD1 matching 7 bases. The V gene's germline CDR1 is SGHTA and CDR2 FQGNSA. Losses at the gene ends were 4 bases for V and 8 bases for J; bases not matched to a gene: 7. The CDR3 has 13 residues. CDR3 amino acids: CASSWGTVSEAFF. The CDR3 region has the DNA TGTGCCAGCAGCTGGGGGACAGTCTCAGAAGCTTTCTTT.

V is TRBV27 and J is TRBJ2-3; D possibly corresponds to TRBD2 (5 bases). Trimming removed 0 bases from V and 4 bases from J, with 8 bases in between. The CDR3 loop spans 14 amino acids. Germline loops: CDR1 MNHEY, CDR2 SMNVEV (reference sequence). CDR3 DNA: TGTGCCAGCAGTTTATCTAGAGGGTCAGATACGCAGTATTTT. Protein: CASSLSRGSDTQYF.

This sequence joins TRBV4-2 and TRBJ2-3, with 8 bases identical to TRBD2. The germline V gene encodes CDR1 LGHNA and CDR2 YNFKEQ. V lost 3 bases to trimming and J lost 2 bases; unmatched junction nucleotides: 4. The CDR3 runs to 15 residues. CDR3 sequence: CASSHPGLDTDTQYF. The CDR3 nucleotides read TGTGCCAGCAGCCATCCGGGACTAGACACAGATACGCAGTATTTT.

This chain joins TRBV4-3 and TRBJ1-5; D gene ambiguous. With 2 bases removed from V and 0 bases from J, the gap between germline ends came to 8 bases. This CDR3 contains 15 residues. Germline CDR1 reads LGHNA; CDR2 reads YSLEER. CDR3 sequence (DNA): TGCGCCAGCAGCCAAAACAGAAATAGCAATCAGCCCCAGCATTTT. Amino acid sequence: CASSQNRNSNQPQHF.

The CDR3 bases are TGTGCCAGCAGAAGGACAGGGGGCAGGACCGGGGAGCTGTTTTTT. Its translation: CASRRTGGRTGELFF. This chain connects TRBV28 to TRBJ2-2, with 11 bases aligning to TRBD1. The CDR3 runs 15 residues. Trimming took 6 bases from V and 5 from J; bases not matched to a gene: 5. Germline assignment: CDR1 MDHEN and CDR2 SYDVKM.

V is TRBV5-4 and J is TRBJ1-1; D might be TRBD1 (6 bases). Germline V gene sequence: CDR1 SGHNT, CDR2 YYREEE (reference sequence). CDR3 length: 16 amino acids. V lost 4 bases, J lost 2 bases, and 18 bases lay in between. Here the CDR3 reads CASSQPGGISNTEAFF. CDR3 nucleotides: TGTGCCAGCAGCCAACCGGGGGGCATCTCAAACACTGAAGCTTTCTTT.

The rearrangement joins TRBV19 to TRBJ1-1, with 8 bases matching TRBD1. Trimming removed 5 bases from V and 6 bases from J; junction bases left unmatched: 8. The V gene's germline CDR1 is LNHDA and CDR2 SQIVND (reference sequence). The CDR3 is 14 residues long. The CDR3 DNA follows: TGTGCCAGTAGTTACGGACAGGGCCGCGCTGAAGCTTTCTTT. Its translation is CASSYGQGRAEAFF.

The chain joins TRBV27 to TRBJ2-2; 10 bases fit TRBD2. Germline V gene lookup returns CDR1 MNHEY and CDR2 SMNVEV (reference sequence). The CDR3 sequence is 17 residues long. V shed 5 bases, J shed 4 bases, and the junction held 10 bases outside the gene matches. CDR3 in DNA: TGTGCCAGCAGTCCCCCGGCTAGCGGGAGCGGCACCGGGGAGCTGTTTTTT. This codes for CASSPPASGSGTGELFF.

The gene calls are TRBV27 and TRBJ2-7; 9 bases map to TRBD1. V gave up 5 bases and J gave up 1 base; unmatched junction bases: 6. CDR3 length: 15 amino acids. Germline loops: CDR1 MNHEY, CDR2 SMNVEV (reference sequence). CDR3 loop: CASSPGTGFSYEQYF. DNA of the CDR3: TGTGCCAGCAGTCCCGGGACAGGGTTTTCCTACGAGCAGTACTTC.

V is TRBV4-2 and J is TRBJ2-5; 16 bases match TRBD2. The V gene's germline CDR1 is LGHNA and CDR2 YNFKEQ. J gave up 3 bases and V 0 bases, and 1 base lay outside the gene matches. The CDR3 spans 17 residues. The CDR3 DNA follows: TGTGCCAGCAGCCAAGAAGGGACTAGCGGGAGGGAAGAGACCCAGTACTTC. Translating gives CASSQEGTSGREETQYF.

The chain recombines TRBV5-6 with TRBJ2-2; a possible D gene is TRBD1 (6 bases). Looked up from germline, CDR1 is SGHDT and CDR2 is YYEEEE. This CDR3 has 15 amino acids. Trimming cost V 4 bases and J 6 bases, with 16 bases left between them. The CDR3 nucleotides are TGTGCCAGCAGCCGTACAGGGTCCGCCGCCGGGGAGCTGTTTTTT. As protein: CASSRTGSAAGELFF.

The genes are TRBV9 and TRBJ1-2, with TRBD1 as a possible D gene (5 bases). Deletions cut 0 bases from V and 2 bases from J, with 11 bases between. The germline V gene has CDR1 SGDLS and CDR2 YYNGEE. This CDR3 spans 15 amino acids. The CDR3 spells CASSVGGGTNYGYTF. The CDR3 DNA follows: TGTGCCAGCAGCGTAGGGGGGGGAACAAACTATGGCTACACCTTC.

The gene calls are TRBV7-3 and TRBJ2-7; 8 nucleotides match TRBD2. The CDR3 covers 13 residues. Germline V gene lookup returns CDR1 SGHTA and CDR2 FQGTGA. Trimming cost V 5 bases and J 6 bases; bases outside gene matches: 6. As DNA, the CDR3 is TGTGCCAGCAGCAGAGCGGGAGTCGGCGAGCAGTACTTC. It specifies CASSRAGVGEQYF. Variable domain in full (rest from reference TRBV7-3 and TRBJ2-7): GAGVSQTPSNKVTEKGKYVELRCDPISGHTALYWYRQSLGQGPEFLIYFQGTGAADDSGLPNDRFFAVRPEGSVSTLKIQRTERGDSAVYLCASSRAGVGEQYFGPGTRLTVT.

The V gene is TRBV7-9, the J gene TRBJ1-6, with 11 bases matching TRBD1. Germline V gene data show CDR1 as SEHNR and CDR2 as FQNEAQ (reference sequence). Losses at the gene ends were 6 bases for V and 8 bases for J; bases not matched to a gene: 6. This CDR3 is 15 amino acids long. This CDR3 is CASSLGQGAYSPLHF. The CDR3 DNA follows: TGTGCCAGCAGTCTCGGACAGGGGGCTTATTCACCCCTCCACTTT.

The chain links TRBV18 to TRBJ1-1, with TRBD1 as a possible D gene (6 bases). Germline CDR1 and CDR2: KGHSH and LQKENI. V shed 1 base and J shed 2 bases, with 14 bases lying between them. CDR3 length equals 16 residues. CDR3 in amino acids: CASSPLIPGDNTEAFF. The CDR3 coding sequence is TGTGCCAGCTCACCACTAATCCCAGGGGACAACACTGAAGCTTTCTTT.

The chain couples TRBV27 to TRBJ1-2, with TRBD1 identical over 10 bases. V gave up 6 bases and J gave up 6 bases; unmatched junction bases: 13. The CDR3 consists of 16 residues. The germline CDR1 and CDR2 sequences are MNHEY and SMNVEV (reference sequence). The CDR3 sequence: CASSLNDPGTGDGYTF. The CDR3 region has the DNA TGTGCCAGCAGCCTTAATGACCCCGGGACAGGGGATGGCTACACCTTC.